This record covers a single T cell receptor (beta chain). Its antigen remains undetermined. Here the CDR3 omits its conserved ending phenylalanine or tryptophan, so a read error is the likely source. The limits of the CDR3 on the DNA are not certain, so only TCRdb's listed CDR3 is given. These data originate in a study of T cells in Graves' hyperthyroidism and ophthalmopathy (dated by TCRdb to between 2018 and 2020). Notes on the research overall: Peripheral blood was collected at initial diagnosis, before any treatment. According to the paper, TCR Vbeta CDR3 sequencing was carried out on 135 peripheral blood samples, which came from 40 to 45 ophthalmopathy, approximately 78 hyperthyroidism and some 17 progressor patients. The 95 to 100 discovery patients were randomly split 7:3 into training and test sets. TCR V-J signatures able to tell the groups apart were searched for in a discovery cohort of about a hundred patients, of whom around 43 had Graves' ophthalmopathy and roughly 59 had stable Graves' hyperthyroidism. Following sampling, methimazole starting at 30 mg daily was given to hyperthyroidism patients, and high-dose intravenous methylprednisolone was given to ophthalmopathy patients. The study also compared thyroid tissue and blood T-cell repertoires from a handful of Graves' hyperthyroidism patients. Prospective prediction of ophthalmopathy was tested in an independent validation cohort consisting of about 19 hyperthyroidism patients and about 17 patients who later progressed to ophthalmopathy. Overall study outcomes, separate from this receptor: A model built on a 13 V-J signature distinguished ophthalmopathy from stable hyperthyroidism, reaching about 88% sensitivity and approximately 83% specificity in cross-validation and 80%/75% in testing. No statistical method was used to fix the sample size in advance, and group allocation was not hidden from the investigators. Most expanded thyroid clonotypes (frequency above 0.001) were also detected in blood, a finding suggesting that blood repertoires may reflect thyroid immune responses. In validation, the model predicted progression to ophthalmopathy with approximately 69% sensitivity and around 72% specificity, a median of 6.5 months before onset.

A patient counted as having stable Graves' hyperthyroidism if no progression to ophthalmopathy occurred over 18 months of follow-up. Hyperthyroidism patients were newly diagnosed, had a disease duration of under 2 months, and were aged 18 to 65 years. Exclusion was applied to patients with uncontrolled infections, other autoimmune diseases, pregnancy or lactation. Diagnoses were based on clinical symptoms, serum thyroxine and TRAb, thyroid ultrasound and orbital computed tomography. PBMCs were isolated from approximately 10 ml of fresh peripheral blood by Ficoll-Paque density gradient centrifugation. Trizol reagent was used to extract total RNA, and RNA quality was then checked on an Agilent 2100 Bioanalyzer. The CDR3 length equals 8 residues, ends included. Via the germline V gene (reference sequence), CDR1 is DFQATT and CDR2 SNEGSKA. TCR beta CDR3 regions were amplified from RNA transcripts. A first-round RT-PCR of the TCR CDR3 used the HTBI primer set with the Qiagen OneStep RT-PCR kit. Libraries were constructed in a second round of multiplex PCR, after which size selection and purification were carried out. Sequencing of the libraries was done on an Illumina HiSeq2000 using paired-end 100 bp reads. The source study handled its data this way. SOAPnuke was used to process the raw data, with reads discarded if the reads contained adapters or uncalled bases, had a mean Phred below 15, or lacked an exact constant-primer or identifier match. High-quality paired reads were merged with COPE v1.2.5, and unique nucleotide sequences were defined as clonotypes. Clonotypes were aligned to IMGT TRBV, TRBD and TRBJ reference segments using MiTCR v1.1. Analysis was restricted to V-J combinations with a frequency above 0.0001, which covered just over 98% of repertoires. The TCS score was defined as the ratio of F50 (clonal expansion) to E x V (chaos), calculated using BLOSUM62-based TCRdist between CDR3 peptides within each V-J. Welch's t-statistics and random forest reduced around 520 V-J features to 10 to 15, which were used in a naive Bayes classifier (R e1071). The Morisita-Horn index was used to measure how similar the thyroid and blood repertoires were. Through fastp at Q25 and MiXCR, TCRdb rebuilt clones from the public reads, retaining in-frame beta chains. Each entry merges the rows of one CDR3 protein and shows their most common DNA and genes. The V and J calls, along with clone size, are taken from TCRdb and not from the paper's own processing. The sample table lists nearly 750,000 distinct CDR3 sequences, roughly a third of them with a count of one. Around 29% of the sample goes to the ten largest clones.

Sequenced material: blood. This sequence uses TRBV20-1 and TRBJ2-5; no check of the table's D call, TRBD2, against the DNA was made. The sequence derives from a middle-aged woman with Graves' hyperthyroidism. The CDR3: CSARGRTS.